This TCR beta chain emerged from a study of T cells after yellow fever vaccination. The germline gives CDR1 SNHLY, CDR2 FYNNEI. Trimming stripped 3 bases from V and 5 bases from J, with 7 bases between. CDR3 length: 12 residues. In TCRdb, the 5' RACE reads were re-called with MiXCR into one record per CDR3 protein. The table shows a few hundred thousand distinct CDR3 sequences, with 7.5% to 9.5% occurring only once. This clonotype was seen a few times. Its specificity is unknown. General study findings and limits: Post-booster repertoires again held most primary-vaccination clones (around 95% CD4, 88% CD8).

The sequenced sample was CD4+ T cells sorted from PBMCs, obtained 5 days after the yellow fever booster vaccination. This receptor was obtained from a man aged 18 to 30 who received the YFV17D yellow fever vaccine. The V call is TRBV2, the J call TRBJ2-5, with D tentatively TRBD2 (5 bases). DNA of the CDR3: TGTGCCAGCAGTGACGTAGCGGAGACCCAGTACTTC. It codes for CASSDVAETQYF.